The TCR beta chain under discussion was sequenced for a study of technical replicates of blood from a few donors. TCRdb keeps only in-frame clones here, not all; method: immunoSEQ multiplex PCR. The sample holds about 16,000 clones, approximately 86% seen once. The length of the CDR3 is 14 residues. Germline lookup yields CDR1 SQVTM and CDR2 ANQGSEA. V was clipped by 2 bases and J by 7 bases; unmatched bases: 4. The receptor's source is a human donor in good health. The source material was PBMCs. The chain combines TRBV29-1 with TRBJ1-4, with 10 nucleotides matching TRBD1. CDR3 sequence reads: CSVEIRDRGEKLFF. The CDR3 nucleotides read TGCAGCGTTGAAATCCGGGACAGGGGTGAAAAACTGTTTTTT.